Reported below is one T cell receptor beta chain. Its antigen is not identified. This entry comes from a study of shared clonotypes between healthy human individuals. Study-wide points: How much donors shared clonotypes was expected to be affected by sequencing depth. Relative to clonotypes present in all four donors, those not shared had lower generation probabilities.

Sequencing was performed with immunoSEQ multiplex PCR; in TCRdb, only in-frame clones are kept and a portion is missing. The sample includes roughly 1,000,000 clones, about 84% seen only once; the top ten take about 0.52%. What was sequenced was memory CD4+ T cells from PBMCs. The subset is: CD45RA-negative fraction. The receptor comes from a man between 18 and 29 years old in good health. Some clones in this sample may be carry-over from other donors' samples.

CDR3 in amino acids: CASSLEPGRGTGELFF. Written as DNA, the CDR3 is TGCGCCAGCAGCTTGGAGCCGGGTAGGGGCACCGGGGAGCTGTTTTTT. V usage is TRBV5-1 and J usage is TRBJ2-2; D is perhaps TRBD1 (5 bases). The CDR3 is 16 amino acids. CDR1 and CDR2 from the germline V gene are SGHRS and YFSETQ. Trimming pared 0 bases from V and 4 bases from J, leaving 13 bases between.